These 21 T cell receptor beta chains were all obtained from the same sample, sequenced in a study of response to subunit inactivated influenza vaccine. One entry per CDR3 protein results from TCRdb running MiXCR on the RT-PCR reads. The sample gives a few hundred thousand distinct CDR3 sequences, approximately 14% of which show up once; 11% is in the top ten. This specimen consisted of PBMCs from blood, obtained less than 13 days after vaccination. The receptors derive from a middle-aged man who received an inactivated influenza vaccine.

The chain employs TRBV24-1 and TRBJ1-1; D ambiguous. The V gene's germline CDR1 is KGHDR and CDR2 SFDVKD. This CDR3 is built from 11 residues. Trimming shortened V by 9 bases and J by 4 bases, and 8 bases separated the two germline ends. In DNA form, the CDR3 reads TGTGCCACCGGGAGAGGCACTGAAGCTTTCTTT. Its protein product is CATGRGTEAFF.

This clonotype was counted only a few times. V gene TRBV4-3 combines with J gene TRBJ2-1; D is perhaps TRBD1 (5 bases). V gave up 0 bases and J gave up 13 bases, with 13 bases separating them. Looked up from germline, CDR1 is LGHNA and CDR2 is YSLEER. This CDR3 has 13 residues. The CDR3: CASSQDRGQGQFF. In DNA form, the CDR3 reads TGCGCCAGCAGCCAAGATCGAGGACAAGGCCAGTTCTTC.

This clonotype was detected only a few times. The rearrangement joins TRBV19 to TRBJ2-1; D might be TRBD1 (6 bases). Per the germline V gene, CDR1 is LNHDA and CDR2 is SQIVND (reference sequence). The CDR3 runs 16 residues. The V and J ends lost 3 bases and 10 bases respectively, with 22 bases between them. CDR3 amino acids: CASSMGVGRAGEEQFF. CDR3 nucleotide sequence: TGTGCCAGTAGTATGGGAGTCGGAAGGGCAGGGGAGGAGCAGTTCTTC.

The V gene is TRBV28, the J gene TRBJ1-3; D might be TRBD1 (5 bases). This CDR3 spans 14 amino acids. Deletions cut 5 bases from V and 2 bases from J, with 10 bases between. Germline V lookup: CDR1 MDHEN, CDR2 SYDVKM. CDR3 nucleotides: TGTGCCAGCAGTCGGGGGAAGCCTGGAAACACCATATATTTT. Translated, it gives CASSRGKPGNTIYF.

This clonotype has just a few counts. This rearrangement joins TRBV5-6 to TRBJ2-2, with TRBD1 as a possible D gene (7 bases). The CDR3 extends over 15 amino acids. The germline V gene has CDR1 SGHDT and CDR2 YYEEEE. V lost 3 bases and J 6 bases, leaving 15 bases between the germline ends. The CDR3 sequence: CASSWGPGGSGELFF. The CDR3 region has the DNA TGTGCCAGCAGCTGGGGCCCAGGGGGGTCCGGGGAGCTGTTTTTT.

The chain joins TRBV6-1 to TRBJ2-2; the match to TRBD1 covers 9 bases. Germline lookup yields CDR1 MNHNS and CDR2 SASEGT. There are 16 residues in the CDR3. The J segment lost 3 bases and the V segment lost 5 bases, leaving 7 bases of the junction unmatched. DNA of the CDR3: TGTGCCAGCAGTCGGGAACAGGGGGCCTACACCGGGGAGCTGTTTTTT. It is translated as CASSREQGAYTGELFF.

The sample holds a few counts of this clonotype. V usage is TRBV29-1 and J usage is TRBJ2-2, with D tentatively TRBD1 or TRBD2 (5 bases each). Germline CDR1 SQVTM, CDR2 ANQGSEA. The CDR3 covers 15 residues. The ends were cut back, 4 bases at V and 1 base at J, with 13 bases in the middle. The CDR3 reads CSVGGAGVNTGELFF. For the CDR3, the DNA is TGCAGCGTTGGAGGGGCCGGGGTGAACACCGGGGAGCTGTTTTTT.

The V call is TRBV11-2, the J call TRBJ1-1, with D hard to call. CDR3 size: 11 residues. V lost 4 bases to trimming and J lost 3 bases, with 3 bases between them. CDR1 and CDR2 (germline): SGHAT, FQNNGV. The CDR3 spells CASSWDTEAFF. CDR3 coding DNA: TGTGCCAGCAGCTGGGACACTGAAGCTTTCTTT.

This clonotype was detected a few times. The J gene is TRBJ2-7, the V gene TRBV7-2; maybe TRBD1 (5 bases). Germline assignment: CDR1 SGHTA and CDR2 FQGNSA. The CDR3 covers 13 residues. V was cut by 2 bases and J by 6 bases, with 11 bases left in between. The CDR3 bases are TGTGCCAGCAGCTTACAGGGTTTCCGCGAGCAGTACTTC. The encoded protein is CASSLQGFREQYF.

This clonotype was observed a few times. The V call is TRBV3-1, the J call TRBJ2-1; D remains unclear. Germline V gene sequence: CDR1 LGHDT, CDR2 YNNKEL (reference sequence). This CDR3 region has 14 residues. Trimming took off 1 base at V and 6 bases at J, with 10 bases between the two ends. CDR3 loop: CASSQVLGPNEQFF. The DNA of the CDR3 is TGTGCCAGCAGCCAAGTCTTAGGGCCCAATGAGCAGTTCTTC.

This clonotype was detected only a few times. The chain links TRBV20-1 to TRBJ1-2; 7 positions match TRBD1. Trimming at V came to 3 bases and at J to 2 bases, leaving 3 bases not matched to a gene. This CDR3 contains 13 residues. Germline V gene sequence: CDR1 DFQATT, CDR2 SNEGSKA (reference sequence). The CDR3 coding sequence is TGCAGTGCTAGGGGGACAGCAAACTATGGCTACACCTTC. Protein product: CSARGTANYGYTF.

The V and J genes are TRBV4-3 and TRBJ2-5; 7 bases are shared with TRBD1. V lost 1 base and J lost 7; bases outside the gene matches: 9. Germline lookup yields CDR1 LGHNA and CDR2 YSLEER. This CDR3 spans 15 amino acids. The CDR3 region is CASSQGPTGKATQYF. CDR3 bases: TGCGCCAGCAGCCAAGGCCCGACAGGGAAAGCGACCCAGTACTTC.

The CDR3 sequence: CASSPDGSSGANVLTF. The CDR3 coding sequence is TGTGCCAGCAGCCCTGACGGAAGCTCTGGGGCCAACGTCCTGACTTTC. The rearrangement links TRBV7-2 to TRBJ2-6; D is uncertain. Per the germline V gene, CDR1 is SGHTA and CDR2 is FQGNSA. Trimming pared 5 bases from V and 0 bases from J, leaving 11 bases between. The length of the CDR3 is 16 residues.

This clonotype was seen a handful of times. This chain connects TRBV29-1 to TRBJ2-1; D is possibly TRBD1 or TRBD2 (6 bases each). Germline V lookup: CDR1 SQVTM, CDR2 ANQGSEA. This CDR3 contains 15 residues. V was cut by 0 bases and J by 10 bases, with 19 bases left in between. In DNA form, the CDR3 reads TGCAGCGTTGAAGACACAAAAAAGGGGGGCCGGGAGCAGTTCTTC. Protein sequence: CSVEDTKKGGREQFF.

The chain couples TRBV29-1 to TRBJ1-1, with D possibly matching TRBD1 (6 bases). This CDR3 spans 16 amino acids. The V gene's germline CDR1 is SQVTM and CDR2 ANQGSEA. The V and J ends lost 4 bases and 4 bases respectively, with 22 bases between them. CDR3 DNA sequence: TGCAGCGTTGTGAAACCCACAGGGATGACCGGCACTGAAGCTTTCTTT. As protein: CSVVKPTGMTGTEAFF.

The rearrangement joins TRBV20-1 to TRBJ2-7; 9 bases line up with TRBD1. V shed 5 bases and J 0 bases; nucleotides not matched to a gene: 2. CDR3 size: 13 residues. CDR1 and CDR2 from the germline V gene are DFQATT and SNEGSKA (reference sequence). CDR3 sequence: CSARQGVSYEQYF. CDR3 coding DNA: TGCAGTGCTCGACAGGGGGTCTCCTACGAGCAGTACTTC.

This clonotype has a count of ten or more. The chain couples TRBV20-1 to TRBJ2-7, with 7 bases fitting TRBD1. The CDR3 runs to 13 residues. Germline V gives CDR1 DFQATT, CDR2 SNEGSKA (reference sequence). The V gene end was trimmed by 3 bases and the J gene end by 1 base; junction bases not matched to a gene: 3. In DNA form, the CDR3 reads TGCAGTGCTAGGGGGACAGATTCCTACGAGCAGTACTTC. Its protein is CSARGTDSYEQYF.

This chain uses TRBV7-8 with TRBJ2-7; TRBD1 might be the D (5 bases). The V end lost 4 bases, the J end lost 5 bases, and 12 bases lay between the germline ends. This CDR3 contains 13 residues. The germline V gene has CDR1 SGHVS and CDR2 FQNEAQ. CDR3 sequence: CASSSSGRDEQYF. DNA of the CDR3: TGTGCCAGCAGCTCCTCGGGCAGGGACGAGCAGTACTTC. The full variable domain, in which reference TRBV7-8 and TRBJ2-7 provide the parts outside the CDR3, is GAGVSQSPRYKVAKRGQDVALRCDPISGHVSLFWYQQALGQGPEFLTYFQNEAQLDKSGLPSDRFFAERPEGSVSTLKIQRTQQEDSAVYLCASSSSGRDEQYFGPGTRLTVT.

This chain links TRBV6-5 with TRBJ1-2, with D perhaps TRBD1 (6 bases). Germline CDR1 and CDR2: MNHEY and SVGAGI. The germline V and J ends were trimmed by 6 bases and 9 bases, with 11 bases remaining between them. The CDR3 is made up of 11 amino acids. CDR3 nucleotides: TGTGCCAGCAGCAACAGGGTACGCTACACCTTC. Translating gives CASSNRVRYTF.

The chain carries TRBV7-6 and TRBJ1-1; D gene uncertain. This CDR3 has 14 amino acids. Trimming pared 2 bases from V and 0 bases from J, leaving 7 bases between. The germline gives CDR1 SGHVS, CDR2 FNYEAQ. CDR3 loop: CASSLYGMNTEAFF. The DNA for the CDR3 is TGTGCCAGCAGCTTATACGGAATGAACACTGAAGCTTTCTTT.

V gene TRBV10-3 combines with J gene TRBJ1-2; D ambiguous. Trimming took off 2 bases at V and 3 bases at J, with 13 bases between the two ends. The germline gives CDR1 ENHRY, CDR2 SYGVKD. The CDR3 contains 15 residues. This CDR3 is CAISETLRVYYGYTF. As DNA, the CDR3 is TGTGCCATCAGTGAGACACTTAGAGTTTACTATGGCTACACCTTC.